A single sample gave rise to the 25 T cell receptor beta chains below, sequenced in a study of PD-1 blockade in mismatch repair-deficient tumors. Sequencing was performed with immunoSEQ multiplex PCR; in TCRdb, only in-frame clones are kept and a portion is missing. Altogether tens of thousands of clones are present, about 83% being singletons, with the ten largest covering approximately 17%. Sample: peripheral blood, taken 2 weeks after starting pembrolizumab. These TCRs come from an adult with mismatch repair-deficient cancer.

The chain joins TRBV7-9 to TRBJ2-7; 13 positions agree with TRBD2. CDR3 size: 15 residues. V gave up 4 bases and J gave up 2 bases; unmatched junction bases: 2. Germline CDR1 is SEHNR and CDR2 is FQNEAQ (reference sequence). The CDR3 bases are TGTGCCAGCAGCTCACTAGCGGGAGGGACCTACGAGCAGTACTTC. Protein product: CASSSLAGGTYEQYF.

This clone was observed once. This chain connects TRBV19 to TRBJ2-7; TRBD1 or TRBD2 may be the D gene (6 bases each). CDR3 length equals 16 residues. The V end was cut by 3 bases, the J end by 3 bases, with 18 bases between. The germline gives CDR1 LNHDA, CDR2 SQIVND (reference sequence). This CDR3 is CASSIVAAAGVYEQYF. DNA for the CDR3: TGTGCCAGTAGTATCGTAGCGGCGGCAGGGGTCTACGAGCAGTACTTC.

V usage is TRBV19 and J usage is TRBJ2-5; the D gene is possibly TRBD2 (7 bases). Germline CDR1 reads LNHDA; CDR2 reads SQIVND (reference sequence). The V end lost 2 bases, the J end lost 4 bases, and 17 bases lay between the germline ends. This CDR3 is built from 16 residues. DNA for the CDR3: TGTGCCAGTAGTATATCCCTAGGGGGGGGAGTAGAGACCCAGTACTTC. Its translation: CASSISLGGGVETQYF.

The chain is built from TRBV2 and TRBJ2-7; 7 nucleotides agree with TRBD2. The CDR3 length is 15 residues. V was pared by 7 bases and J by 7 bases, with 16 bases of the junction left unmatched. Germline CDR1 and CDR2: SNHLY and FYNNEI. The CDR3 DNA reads TGTGCCAGCACCCGATCCGGGACTAATTTGTTGGAGCAGTACTTC. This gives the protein CASTRSGTNLLEQYF.

This chain's CDR3 is CASSSRDSNTEAFF. The CDR3, as DNA: TGTGCCAGCAGCTCCCGGGACAGTAACACTGAAGCTTTCTTT. The rearrangement joins TRBV7-9 to TRBJ1-1; 7 bases fit TRBD1. With V trimmed by 4 bases and J by 2 bases, 4 bases remained unmatched. Looked up from germline, CDR1 is SEHNR and CDR2 is FQNEAQ (reference sequence). CDR3 length equals 14 residues.

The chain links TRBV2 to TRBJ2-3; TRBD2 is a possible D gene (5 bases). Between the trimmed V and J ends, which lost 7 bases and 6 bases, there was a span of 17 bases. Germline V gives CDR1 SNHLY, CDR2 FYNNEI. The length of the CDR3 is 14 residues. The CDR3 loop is CASKRRAPADTQYF. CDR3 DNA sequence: TGTGCCAGCAAAAGGCGGGCCCCGGCGGATACGCAGTATTTT.

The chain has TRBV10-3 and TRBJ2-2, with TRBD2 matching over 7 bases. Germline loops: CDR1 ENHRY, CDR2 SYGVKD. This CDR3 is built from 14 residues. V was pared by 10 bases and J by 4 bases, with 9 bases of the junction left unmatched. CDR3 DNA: TGTGCCACCTCCGGACTAGAGATCACCGGGGAGCTGTTTTTT. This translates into CATSGLEITGELFF.

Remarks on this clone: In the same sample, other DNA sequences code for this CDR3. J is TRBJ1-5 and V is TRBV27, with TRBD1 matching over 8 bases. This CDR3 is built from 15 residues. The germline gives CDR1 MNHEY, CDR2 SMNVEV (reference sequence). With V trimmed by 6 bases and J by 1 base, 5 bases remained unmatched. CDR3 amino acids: CASRNTGGSNQPQHF. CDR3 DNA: TGTGCCAGCAGAAATACAGGGGGGAGCAATCAGCCCCAGCATTTT.

CDR3 nucleotide sequence: TGTGCCAGCAGCTTAAGATGGGGCGGCACAGATACGCAGTATTTT. Residues: CASSLRWGGTDTQYF. The rearrangement links TRBV7-2 to TRBJ2-3; D might be TRBD1 (5 bases). The CDR3 covers 15 residues. V was clipped by 2 bases and J by 1 base, with 10 bases between them. The germline V gene encodes CDR1 SGHTA and CDR2 FQGNSA.

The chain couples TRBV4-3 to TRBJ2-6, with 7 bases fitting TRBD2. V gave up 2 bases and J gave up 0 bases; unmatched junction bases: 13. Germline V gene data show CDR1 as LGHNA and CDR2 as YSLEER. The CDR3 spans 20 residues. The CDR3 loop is CASSQTGGRQPDSGANVLTF. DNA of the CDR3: TGCGCCAGCAGCCAAACGGGAGGACGACAGCCAGACTCTGGGGCCAACGTCCTGACTTTC.

CDR3 nucleotide sequence: TGTGCCAGCAGCTTACCACCAGGGCGGTACTATGGCTACACCTTC. Translating it yields CASSLPPGRYYGYTF. This chain links TRBV7-9 with TRBJ1-2; tentatively, D is TRBD1 (5 bases). Germline V gene sequence: CDR1 SEHNR, CDR2 FQNEAQ (reference sequence). With 2 bases removed from V and 3 bases from J, the gap between germline ends came to 13 bases. The CDR3 runs 15 residues.

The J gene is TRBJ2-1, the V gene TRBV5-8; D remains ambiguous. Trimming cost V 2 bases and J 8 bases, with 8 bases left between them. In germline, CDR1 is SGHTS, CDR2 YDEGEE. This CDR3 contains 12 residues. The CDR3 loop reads CASSFAPDEQFF. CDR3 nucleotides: TGTGCCAGCAGCTTTGCCCCTGATGAGCAGTTCTTC.

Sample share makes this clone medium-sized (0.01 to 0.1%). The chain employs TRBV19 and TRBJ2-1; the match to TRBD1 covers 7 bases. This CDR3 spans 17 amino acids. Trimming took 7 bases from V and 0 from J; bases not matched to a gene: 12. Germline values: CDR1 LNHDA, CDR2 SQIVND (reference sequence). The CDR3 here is CASTRHRGASSYNEQFF. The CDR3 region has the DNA TGTGCCAGTACTCGGCACAGGGGAGCAAGCTCCTACAATGAGCAGTTCTTC.

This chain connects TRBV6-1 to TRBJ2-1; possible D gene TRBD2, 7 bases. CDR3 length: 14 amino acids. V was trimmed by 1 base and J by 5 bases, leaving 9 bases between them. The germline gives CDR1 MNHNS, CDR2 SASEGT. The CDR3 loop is CASSEGRGHNEQFF. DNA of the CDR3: TGTGCCAGCAGTGAAGGGCGGGGGCACAATGAGCAGTTCTTC.

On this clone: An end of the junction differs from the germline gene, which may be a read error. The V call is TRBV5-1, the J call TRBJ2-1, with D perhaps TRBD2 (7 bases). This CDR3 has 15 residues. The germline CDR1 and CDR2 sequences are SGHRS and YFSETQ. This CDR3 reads CATTWGLAAYNEQLF. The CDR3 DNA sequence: TGCGCCACCACATGGGGGCTAGCGGCCTACAATGAGCAGCTCTTC.

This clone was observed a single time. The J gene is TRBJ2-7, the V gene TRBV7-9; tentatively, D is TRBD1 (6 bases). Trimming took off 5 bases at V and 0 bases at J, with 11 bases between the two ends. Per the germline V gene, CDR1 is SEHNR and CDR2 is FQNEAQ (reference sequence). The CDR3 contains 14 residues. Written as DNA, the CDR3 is TGTGCCAGCAGCCCACAGGGTTTCTCCTACGAGCAGTACTTC. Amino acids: CASSPQGFSYEQYF.

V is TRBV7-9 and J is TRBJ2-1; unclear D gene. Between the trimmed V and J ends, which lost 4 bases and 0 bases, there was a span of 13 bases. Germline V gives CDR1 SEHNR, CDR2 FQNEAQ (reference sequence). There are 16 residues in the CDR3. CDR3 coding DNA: TGTGCCAGCAGCTCAACCTCTAGGTCCTCCTACAATGAGCAGTTCTTC. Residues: CASSSTSRSSYNEQFF.

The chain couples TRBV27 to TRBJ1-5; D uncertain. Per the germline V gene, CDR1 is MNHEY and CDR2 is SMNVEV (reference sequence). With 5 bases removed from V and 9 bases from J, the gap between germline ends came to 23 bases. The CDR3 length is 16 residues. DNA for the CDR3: TGTGCCAGCAGTGGCTCCAAAGACGGAGCGGGTCTGCCCCAGCATTTT. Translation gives CASSGSKDGAGLPQHF.

The CDR3 loop reads CASSRYTGTEAFF. The DNA for the CDR3 is TGCGCCAGCAGTCGATATACCGGGACAGAAGCTTTCTTT. The chain uses TRBV4-1 and TRBJ1-1, with D possibly TRBD1 on 6 matching bases. CDR1 is MGHRA and CDR2 is YSYEKL in the germline V gene. The CDR3 runs to 13 residues. Trimming stripped 6 bases from V and 8 bases from J, with 16 bases between.

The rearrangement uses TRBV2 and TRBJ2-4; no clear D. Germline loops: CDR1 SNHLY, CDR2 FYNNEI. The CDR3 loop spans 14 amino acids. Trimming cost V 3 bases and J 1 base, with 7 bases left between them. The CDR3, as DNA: TGTGCCAGCAGTGACAGTGCGGCCAAAAACATTCAGTACTTC. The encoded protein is CASSDSAAKNIQYF.

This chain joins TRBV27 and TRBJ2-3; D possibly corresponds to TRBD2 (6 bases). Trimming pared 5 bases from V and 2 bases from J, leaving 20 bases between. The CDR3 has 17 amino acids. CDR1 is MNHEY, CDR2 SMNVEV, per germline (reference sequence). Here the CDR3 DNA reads TGTGCCAGCAGTCCTCAAAGACTAGTGGCCCACACAGATACGCAGTATTTT. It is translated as CASSPQRLVAHTDTQYF.

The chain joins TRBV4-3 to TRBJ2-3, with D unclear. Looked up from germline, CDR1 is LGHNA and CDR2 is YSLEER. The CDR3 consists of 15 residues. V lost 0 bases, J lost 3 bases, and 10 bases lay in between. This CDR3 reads CASSQDSGHTDTQYF. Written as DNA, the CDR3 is TGCGCCAGCAGCCAAGATTCGGGTCATACAGATACGCAGTATTTT.

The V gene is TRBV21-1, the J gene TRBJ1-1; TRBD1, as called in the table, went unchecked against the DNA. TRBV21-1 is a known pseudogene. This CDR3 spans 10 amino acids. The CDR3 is CSQMNTEAFF. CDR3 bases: TGTTCCCAGATGAACACTGAAGCTTTCTTT.

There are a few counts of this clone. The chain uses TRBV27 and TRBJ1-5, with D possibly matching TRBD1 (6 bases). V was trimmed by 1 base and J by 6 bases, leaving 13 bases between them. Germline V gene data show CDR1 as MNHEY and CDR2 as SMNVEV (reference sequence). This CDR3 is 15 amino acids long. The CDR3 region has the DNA TGTGCCAGCAGTTTATATGGGGGGGCTGGTCAGCCCCAGCATTTT. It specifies CASSLYGGAGQPQHF.

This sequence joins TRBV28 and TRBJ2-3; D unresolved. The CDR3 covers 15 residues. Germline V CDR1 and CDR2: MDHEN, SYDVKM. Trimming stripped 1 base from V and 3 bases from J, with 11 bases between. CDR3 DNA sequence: TGTGCCAGCAGTTTATTCCGAGTTTGGACAGATACGCAGTATTTT. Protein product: CASSLFRVWTDTQYF.